A selection of T cell receptor beta chains follows, all from one sample in a study of regulatory T cells in long-lasting Graves disease. TCRdb reprocessed the multiplex PCR reads with MiXCR, giving one entry per CDR3 protein. The data contain roughly 530,000 distinct CDR3 sequences, 16% of them singletons. These data are also associated with another study on T cells in Graves' hyperthyroidism and ophthalmopathy.

Sequenced material: peripheral blood mononuclear cells (PBMCs), taken at new diagnosis, from a patient treated with antithyroid drugs. These receptors came from a woman aged 40 to 65 with Graves disease. Each CDR3 is given with its conserved first and last residue. The D gene is left open where the match is weak. Not every row has a clone size; where given, it reads once, few, many or a size class.

abundance: few; j_gene: TRBJ2-3; d_gene: TRBD1; v_gene: TRBV19; CDR3aa: CASSRDRNTDTQYF; CDR3nt: TGTGCCAGTAGTAGGGACAGAAACACAGATACGCAGTATTTT
abundance: -; j_gene: TRBJ1-4; d_gene: -; v_gene: TRBV9; CDR3aa: CASSVEGTANEKLFF; CDR3nt: TGTGCCAGCAGCGTAGAGGGGACGGCAAATGAAAAACTGTTTTTT
abundance: few; j_gene: TRBJ1-5; d_gene: -; v_gene: TRBV28; CDR3aa: CASSLFPAGDDNQPQHF; CDR3nt: TGTGCCAGCAGTTTATTCCCTGCAGGGGATGACAATCAGCCCCAGCATTTT
abundance: many; j_gene: TRBJ1-3; d_gene: -; v_gene: TRBV12-3/TRBV12-4; CDR3aa: CASSPPRRLGVNTIYF; CDR3nt: TGTGCCAGCAGCCCCCCTCGGCGGCTAGGGGTGAACACCATATATTTT
abundance: -; j_gene: TRBJ2-1; d_gene: -; v_gene: TRBV7-9; CDR3aa: CASSPSTSNEQFF; CDR3nt: TGTGCCAGCAGCCCATCGACTAGTAATGAGCAGTTCTTC
abundance: -; j_gene: TRBJ1-2; d_gene: -; v_gene: TRBV29-1; CDR3aa: CSPAWGYTF; CDR3nt: TGCAGCCCCGCCTGGGGCTACACCTTC
abundance: -; j_gene: TRBJ1-5; d_gene: -; v_gene: TRBV6-2/TRBV6-3; CDR3aa: CASSQQGRDQPQHF; CDR3nt: TGTGCCAGCAGCCAACAGGGACGCGATCAGCCCCAGCATTTT
abundance: few; j_gene: TRBJ2-6; d_gene: -; v_gene: TRBV11-2; CDR3aa: CASSSLSGANVLTF; CDR3nt: TGTGCCAGCAGCTCCCTTTCTGGGGCCAACGTCCTGACTTTC
abundance: -; j_gene: TRBJ2-3; d_gene: TRBD2; v_gene: TRBV2; CDR3aa: CASSDTSGGFITDTQYF; CDR3nt: TGTGCCAGCAGTGACACTAGCGGGGGGTTCATCACAGATACGCAGTATTTT
abundance: many; j_gene: TRBJ2-7; d_gene: TRBD1; v_gene: TRBV20-1; CDR3aa: CSARQTGGVSYEQYF; CDR3nt: TGCAGTGCTCGCCAGACAGGGGGGGTCTCCTACGAGCAGTACTTC
abundance: -; j_gene: TRBJ2-5; d_gene: -; v_gene: TRBV7-2; CDR3aa: CASRLHWGETQYF; CDR3nt: TGTGCCAGCAGACTGCACTGGGGGGAGACCCAGTACTTC
abundance: -; j_gene: TRBJ1-1; d_gene: -; v_gene: TRBV15; CDR3aa: CATSGWSENTEAFF; CDR3nt: TGTGCCACCAGCGGGTGGTCGGAGAACACTGAAGCTTTCTTT
abundance: -; j_gene: TRBJ1-2; d_gene: -; v_gene: TRBV7-3; CDR3aa: CASSLAPDAFDYGYTF; CDR3nt: TGTGCCAGCAGCTTAGCTCCGGACGCCTTTGACTATGGCTACACCTTC
abundance: many; j_gene: TRBJ1-1; d_gene: -; v_gene: TRBV19; CDR3aa: CASSPPSGRGNTEAFF; CDR3nt: TGTGCCAGTAGTCCGCCGTCGGGCAGGGGGAACACTGAAGCTTTCTTT
abundance: many; j_gene: TRBJ2-7; d_gene: -; v_gene: TRBV2; CDR3aa: CASSDAAGGTNYEQYF; CDR3nt: TGTGCCAGCAGCGATGCCGCAGGGGGGACGAACTACGAGCAGTACTTC
abundance: -; j_gene: TRBJ2-2; d_gene: TRBD2; v_gene: TRBV14; CDR3aa: CASSQIAGVNTGELFF; CDR3nt: TGTGCCAGCAGCCAAATAGCGGGGGTGAACACCGGGGAGCTGTTTTTT